This record concerns one T cell receptor (beta chain) sequence. This sample is part of a study of blood T cell repertoires in COVID-19. The wider study: The United States, Italy and Spain supplied acute and convalescent COVID-19 samples. T cells, B-cell-depleted T cells, or PBMCs supplied cDNA or gDNA.

Original data processing: Amplified reference gene primers provided the basis for estimating nucleated cell counts. TCRdb's table, derived via immunoSEQ multiplex PCR, lists solely in-frame clones and lacks some. That table is the source of V, J and clone size, and D and trimming were worked out from the DNA. This sample has 100,000 or so clones, with roughly 80% found just once. Trimming left V 6 bases short and J 8 bases short, with 16 bases between. This CDR3 contains 13 residues. Per the germline V gene, CDR1 is SGHDN and CDR2 is FVKESK. The genes are TRBV14 and TRBJ1-2; maybe TRBD1 (6 bases). Source material: peripheral blood. The receptor comes from a man aged 65 to 79 with active or convalescent COVID-19. The CDR3 sequence: CASSHRVGDGYTF. Here the CDR3 DNA reads TGTGCCAGCAGTCACAGGGTTGGAGACGGCTACACCTTC. The variable domain in full, with the rest retrieved from reference TRBV14 and TRBJ1-2, is EAGVTQFPSHSVIEKGQTVTLRCDPISGHDNLYWYRRVMGKEIKFLLHFVKESKQDESGMPNNRFLAERTGGTYSTLKVQPAELEDSGVYFCASSHRVGDGYTFGSGTRLTVV.